The source of this TCR beta chain is a study of shared clonotypes between healthy human individuals. Findings and limits, study-wide: The generation probabilities recorded for non-shared clonotypes fell below those of clonotypes shared by all four donors. Several donors showed sharing of around 5% of naive CD4 clonotypes.

In germline, CDR1 is SGHAT, CDR2 FQNNGV. V lost 2 bases to trimming and J lost 0 bases; unmatched junction nucleotides: 8. The length of the CDR3 is 18 residues. TCRdb's copy holds only in-frame clones and misses some; the assay was immunoSEQ multiplex PCR. Of hundreds of thousands of clones detected, approximately 79% appear once; the ten largest clones hold approximately 1.6%. This clone has a handful of counts. Its antigen is undetermined. V usage is TRBV11-2 and J usage is TRBJ2-7; TRBD2 agrees at 12 bases. What was sequenced was memory CD4+ T cells sorted from blood. Indicated subset: CD45RA-negative fraction. This clonotype originated in a woman younger than 45 in good health. DNA for the CDR3: TGTGCCAGCAGCTTACGACTAGCGGGAGCGTCTCCCTCCTACGAGCAGTACTTC. This gives the protein CASSLRLAGASPSYEQYF.